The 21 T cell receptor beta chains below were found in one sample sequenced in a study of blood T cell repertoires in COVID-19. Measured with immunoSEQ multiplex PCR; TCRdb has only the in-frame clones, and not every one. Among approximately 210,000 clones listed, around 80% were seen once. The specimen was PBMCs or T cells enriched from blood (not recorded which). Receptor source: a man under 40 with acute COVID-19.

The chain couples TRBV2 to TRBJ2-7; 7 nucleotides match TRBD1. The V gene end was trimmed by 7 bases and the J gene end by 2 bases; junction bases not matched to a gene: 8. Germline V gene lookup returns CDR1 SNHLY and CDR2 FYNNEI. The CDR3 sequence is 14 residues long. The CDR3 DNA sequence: TGTGCCAGCATGGAGGACAGGTGGGCCTACGAGCAGTACTTC. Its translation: CASMEDRWAYEQYF.

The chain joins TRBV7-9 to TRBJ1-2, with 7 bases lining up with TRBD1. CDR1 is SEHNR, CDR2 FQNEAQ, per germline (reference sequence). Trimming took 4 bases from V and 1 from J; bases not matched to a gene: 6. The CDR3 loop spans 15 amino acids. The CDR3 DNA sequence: TGTGCCAGCAGCTCTACACGGGACAGTAACTATGGCTACACCTTC. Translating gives CASSSTRDSNYGYTF.

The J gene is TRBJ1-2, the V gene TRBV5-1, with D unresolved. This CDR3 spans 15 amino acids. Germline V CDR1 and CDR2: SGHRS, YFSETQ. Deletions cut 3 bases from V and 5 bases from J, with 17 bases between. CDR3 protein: CASSSPRETEYGYTF. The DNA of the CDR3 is TGCGCCAGCAGCTCACCTAGAGAGACGGAGTATGGCTACACCTTC.

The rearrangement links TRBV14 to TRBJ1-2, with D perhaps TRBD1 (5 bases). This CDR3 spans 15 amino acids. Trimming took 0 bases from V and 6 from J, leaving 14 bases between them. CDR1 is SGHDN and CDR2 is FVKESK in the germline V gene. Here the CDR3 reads CASSQEAGWGDGYTF. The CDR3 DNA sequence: TGTGCCAGCAGCCAAGAAGCGGGCTGGGGCGATGGCTACACCTTC.

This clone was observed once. DNA of the CDR3: TGTGCCTGGAGTGTGGGACAGGGGGGACTCTACGAGCAGTACTTC. This gives the protein CAWSVGQGGLYEQYF. The chain joins TRBV30 to TRBJ2-7; 11 positions agree with TRBD1. The CDR3 is made up of 15 amino acids. Germline V CDR1 and CDR2: GTSNPN, SVGIG (reference sequence). Unmatched junction bases numbered 4, after V lost 0 bases and J lost 3 bases.

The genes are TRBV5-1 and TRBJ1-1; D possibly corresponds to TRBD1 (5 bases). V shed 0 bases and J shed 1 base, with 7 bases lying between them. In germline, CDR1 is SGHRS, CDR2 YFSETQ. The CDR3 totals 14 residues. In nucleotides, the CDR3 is TGCGCCAGCAGCTTGGAGACAGCGAACACTGAAGCTTTCTTT. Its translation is CASSLETANTEAFF.

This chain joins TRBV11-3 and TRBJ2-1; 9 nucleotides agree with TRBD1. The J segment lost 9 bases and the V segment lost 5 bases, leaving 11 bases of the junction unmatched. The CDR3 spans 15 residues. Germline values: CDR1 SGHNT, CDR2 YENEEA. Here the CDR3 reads CASSGTSGQGSEQFF. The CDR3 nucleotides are TGTGCCAGCAGCGGAACGTCCGGACAGGGGTCTGAGCAGTTCTTC.

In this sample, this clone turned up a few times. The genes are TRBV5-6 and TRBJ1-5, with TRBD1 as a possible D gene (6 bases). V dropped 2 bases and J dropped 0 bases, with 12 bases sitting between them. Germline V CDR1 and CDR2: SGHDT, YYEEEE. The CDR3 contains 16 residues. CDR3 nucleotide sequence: TGTGCCAGCAGCTTCGGACAGTCATATAGCAATCAGCCCCAGCATTTT. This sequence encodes CASSFGQSYSNQPQHF.

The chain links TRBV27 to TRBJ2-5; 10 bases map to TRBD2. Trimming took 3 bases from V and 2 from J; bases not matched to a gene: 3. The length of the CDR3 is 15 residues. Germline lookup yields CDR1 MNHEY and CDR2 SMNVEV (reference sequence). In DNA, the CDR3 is TGTGCCAGCAGTTTTTGGACTAGCGGACAAGAGACCCAGTACTTC. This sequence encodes CASSFWTSGQETQYF.

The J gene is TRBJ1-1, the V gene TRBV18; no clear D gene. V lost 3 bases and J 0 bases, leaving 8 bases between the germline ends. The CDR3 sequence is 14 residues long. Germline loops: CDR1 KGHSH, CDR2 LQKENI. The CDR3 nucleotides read TGTGCCAGCTCACCGTCACACCTGAACACTGAAGCTTTCTTT. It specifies CASSPSHLNTEAFF.

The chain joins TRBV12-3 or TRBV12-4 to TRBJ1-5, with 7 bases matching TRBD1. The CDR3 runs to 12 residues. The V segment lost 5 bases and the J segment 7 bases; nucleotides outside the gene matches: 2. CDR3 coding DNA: TGTGCCAGCAGTCGAGGGGGCCAGCCCCAGCATTTT. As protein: CASSRGGQPQHF.

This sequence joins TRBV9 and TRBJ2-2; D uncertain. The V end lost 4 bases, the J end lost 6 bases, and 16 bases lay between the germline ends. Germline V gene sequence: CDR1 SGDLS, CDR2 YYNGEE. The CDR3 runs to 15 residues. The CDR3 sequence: CASSPRSVVSGELFF. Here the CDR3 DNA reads TGTGCCAGCAGCCCGAGGTCGGTGGTATCCGGGGAGCTGTTTTTT.

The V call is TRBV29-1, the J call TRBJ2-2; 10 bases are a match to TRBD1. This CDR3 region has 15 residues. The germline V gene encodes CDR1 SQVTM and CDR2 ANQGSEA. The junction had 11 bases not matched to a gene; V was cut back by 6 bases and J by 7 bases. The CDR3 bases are TGCAGCGTCTCCGCCCGGACAGGGGGTAGCGGGGAGCTGTTTTTT. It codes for CSVSARTGGSGELFF.

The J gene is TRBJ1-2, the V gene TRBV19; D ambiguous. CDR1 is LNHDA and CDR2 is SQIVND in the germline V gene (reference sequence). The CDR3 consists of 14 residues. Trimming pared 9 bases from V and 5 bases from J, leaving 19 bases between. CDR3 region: CASITSAGSYGYTF. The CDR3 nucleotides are TGTGCCAGCATAACATCGGCGGGATCGTATGGCTACACCTTC.

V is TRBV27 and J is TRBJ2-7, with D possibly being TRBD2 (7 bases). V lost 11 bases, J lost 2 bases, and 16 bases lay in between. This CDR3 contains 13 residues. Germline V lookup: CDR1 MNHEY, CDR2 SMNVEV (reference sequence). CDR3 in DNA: TGTGCCTCCCGAGGGGGGGGCGCCTACGAGCAGTACTTC. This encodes CASRGGGAYEQYF.

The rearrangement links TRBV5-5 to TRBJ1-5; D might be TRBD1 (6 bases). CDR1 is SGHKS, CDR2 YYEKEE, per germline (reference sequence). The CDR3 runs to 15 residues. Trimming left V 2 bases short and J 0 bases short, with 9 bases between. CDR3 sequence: CASSLAGVSNQPQHF. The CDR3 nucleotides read TGTGCCAGCAGCTTAGCAGGGGTTAGCAATCAGCCCCAGCATTTT.

The CDR3 DNA follows: TGCGCCAGCAGCCTCATGACTAGCGTGGGCGGGGAGCTGTTTTTT. This encodes CASSLMTSVGGELFF. This chain uses TRBV4-1 with TRBJ2-2; 8 bases agree with TRBD2. This CDR3 has 15 amino acids. In germline, CDR1 is MGHRA, CDR2 YSYEKL. V lost 4 bases, J lost 7 bases, and 8 bases stayed unmatched.

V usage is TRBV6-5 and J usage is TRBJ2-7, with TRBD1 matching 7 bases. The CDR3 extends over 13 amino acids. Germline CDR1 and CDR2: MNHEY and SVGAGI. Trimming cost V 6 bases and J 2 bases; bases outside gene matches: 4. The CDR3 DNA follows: TGTGCCAGCAGCCAGGGACAGACCTACGAGCAGTACTTC. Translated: CASSQGQTYEQYF.

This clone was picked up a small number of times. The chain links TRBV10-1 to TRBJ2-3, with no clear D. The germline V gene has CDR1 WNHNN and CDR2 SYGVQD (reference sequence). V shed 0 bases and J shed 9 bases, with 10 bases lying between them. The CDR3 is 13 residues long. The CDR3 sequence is CASSESRQNTQYF. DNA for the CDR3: TGCGCCAGCAGTGAGTCGAGGCAGAACACGCAGTATTTT.

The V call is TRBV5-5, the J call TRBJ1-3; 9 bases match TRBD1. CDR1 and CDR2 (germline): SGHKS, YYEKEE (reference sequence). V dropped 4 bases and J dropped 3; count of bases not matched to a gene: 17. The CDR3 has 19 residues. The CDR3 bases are TGTGCCAGCAGCACGCTAATCCGGGACAGGGTCGTGGGTGGAAACACCATATATTTT. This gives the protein CASSTLIRDRVVGGNTIYF. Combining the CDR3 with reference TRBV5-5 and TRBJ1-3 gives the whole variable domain DAGVTQSPTHLIKTRGQQVTLRCSPISGHKSVSWYQQVLGQGPQFIFQYYEKEERGRGNFPDRFSARQFPNYSSELNVNALLLGDSALYLCASSTLIRDRVVGGNTIYFGEGSWLTVV.

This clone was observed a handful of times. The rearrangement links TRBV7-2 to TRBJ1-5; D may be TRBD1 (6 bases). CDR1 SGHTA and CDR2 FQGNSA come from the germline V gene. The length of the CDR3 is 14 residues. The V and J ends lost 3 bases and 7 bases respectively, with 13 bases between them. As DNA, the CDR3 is TGTGCCAGCAGCTTCATTTTACAGGGCCAGCCCCAGCATTTT. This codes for CASSFILQGQPQHF.